The TCR beta chain under discussion was sequenced for a study of cytomegalovirus exposure and HLA in healthy donors. The CDR3 has 15 amino acids. V lost 9 bases, J lost 0 bases, and 7 bases stayed unmatched. Germline CDR1 reads LNHDA; CDR2 reads SQIVND (reference sequence). Primers: 60 Vbeta forward and 13 Jbeta reverse. Assay used: immunoSEQ multiplex PCR; TCRdb lists only in-frame clones, some missing. This table has about 150,000 clones, around three quarters appearing once. The chain combines TRBV19 with TRBJ2-1; 8 bases line up with TRBD2. The sequence derives from a woman aged 40 to 50 in good health and CMV-seronegative. Sequences were obtained from PBMCs. In nucleotides, the CDR3 is TGTGCCAGCAGAGCCGGGACTAGCTCCTACAATGAGCAGTTCTTC. It translates to CASRAGTSSYNEQFF. The full variable domain, in which reference TRBV19 and TRBJ2-1 provide the parts outside the CDR3, is DGGITQSPKYLFRKEGQNVTLSCEQNLNHDAMYWYRQDPGQGLRLIYYSQIVNDFQKGDIAEGYSVSREKKESFPLTVTSAQKNPTAFYLCASRAGTSSYNEQFFGPGTRLTVL.